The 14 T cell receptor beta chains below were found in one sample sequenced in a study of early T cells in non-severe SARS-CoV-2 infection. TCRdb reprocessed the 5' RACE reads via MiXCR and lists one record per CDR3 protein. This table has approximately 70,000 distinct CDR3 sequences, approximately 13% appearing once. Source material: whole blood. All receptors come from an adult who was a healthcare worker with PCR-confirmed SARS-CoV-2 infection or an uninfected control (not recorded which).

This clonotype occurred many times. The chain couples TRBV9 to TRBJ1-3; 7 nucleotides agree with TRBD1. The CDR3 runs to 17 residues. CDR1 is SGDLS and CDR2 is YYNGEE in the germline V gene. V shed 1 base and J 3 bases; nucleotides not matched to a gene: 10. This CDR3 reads CASSVNPGQVFGNTIYF. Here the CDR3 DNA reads TGTGCCAGCAGCGTAAATCCTGGACAGGTCTTTGGAAACACCATATATTTT.

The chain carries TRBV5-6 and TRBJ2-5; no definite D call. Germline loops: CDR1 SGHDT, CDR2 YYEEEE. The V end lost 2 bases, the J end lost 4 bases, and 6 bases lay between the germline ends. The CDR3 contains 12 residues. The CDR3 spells CASSLQRETQYF. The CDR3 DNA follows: TGTGCCAGCAGCTTACAGAGAGAGACCCAGTACTTC.

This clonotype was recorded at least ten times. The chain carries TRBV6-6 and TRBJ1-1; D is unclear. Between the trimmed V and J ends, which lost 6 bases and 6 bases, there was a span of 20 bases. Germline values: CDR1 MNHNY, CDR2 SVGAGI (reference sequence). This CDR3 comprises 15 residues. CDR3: CASRLFGKMWAEAFF. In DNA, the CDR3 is TGTGCCAGCAGACTCTTTGGCAAAATGTGGGCTGAAGCTTTCTTT.

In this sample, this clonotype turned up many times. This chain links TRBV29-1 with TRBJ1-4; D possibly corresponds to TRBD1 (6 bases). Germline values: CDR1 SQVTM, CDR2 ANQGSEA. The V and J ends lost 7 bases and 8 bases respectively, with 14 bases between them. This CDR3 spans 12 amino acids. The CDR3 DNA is TGCAGCGCGAGGACAGTTGGGGAAAAACTGTTTTTT. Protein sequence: CSARTVGEKLFF.

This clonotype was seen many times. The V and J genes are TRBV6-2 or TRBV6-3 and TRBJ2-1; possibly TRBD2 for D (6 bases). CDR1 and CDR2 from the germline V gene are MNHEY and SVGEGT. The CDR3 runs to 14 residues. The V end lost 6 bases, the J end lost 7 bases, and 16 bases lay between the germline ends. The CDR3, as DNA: TGTGCCAGCAGCACTCGCGGGACGAATAATGAGCAGTTCTTC. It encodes CASSTRGTNNEQFF.

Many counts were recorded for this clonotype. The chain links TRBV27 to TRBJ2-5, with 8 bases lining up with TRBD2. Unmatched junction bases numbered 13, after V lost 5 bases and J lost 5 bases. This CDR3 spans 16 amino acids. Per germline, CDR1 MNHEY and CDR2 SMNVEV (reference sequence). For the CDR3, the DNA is TGTGCCAGCAGTGGTAGTTTAGCGGGATGGGTGGAGACCCAGTACTTC. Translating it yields CASSGSLAGWVETQYF.

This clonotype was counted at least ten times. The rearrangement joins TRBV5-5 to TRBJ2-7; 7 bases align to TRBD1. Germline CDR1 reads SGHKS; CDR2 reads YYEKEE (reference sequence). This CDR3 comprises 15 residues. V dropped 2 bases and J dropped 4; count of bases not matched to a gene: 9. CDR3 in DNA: TGTGCCAGCAGCTTTTGGTTGACAGGGAATTACGAGCAGTACTTC. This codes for CASSFWLTGNYEQYF.

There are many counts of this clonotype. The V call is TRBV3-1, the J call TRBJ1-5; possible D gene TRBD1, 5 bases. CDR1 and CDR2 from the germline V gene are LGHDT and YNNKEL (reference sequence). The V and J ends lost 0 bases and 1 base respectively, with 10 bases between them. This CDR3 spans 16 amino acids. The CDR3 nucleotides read TGTGCCAGCAGCCAAGATCCACAGGAAAGCAATCAGCCCCAGCATTTT. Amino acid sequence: CASSQDPQESNQPQHF. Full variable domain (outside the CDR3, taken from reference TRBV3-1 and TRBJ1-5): DTAVSQTPKYLVTQMGNDKSIKCEQNLGHDTMYWYKQDSKKFLKIMFSYNNKELIINETVPNRFSPKSPDKAHLNLHINSLELGDSAVYFCASSQDPQESNQPQHFGDGTRLSIL.

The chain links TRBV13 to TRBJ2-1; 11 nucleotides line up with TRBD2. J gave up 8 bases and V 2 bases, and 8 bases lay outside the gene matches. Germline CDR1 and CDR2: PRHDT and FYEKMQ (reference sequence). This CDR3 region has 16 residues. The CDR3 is CASSLLLAGVGDEQFF. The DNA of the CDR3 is TGTGCCAGCAGCTTACTACTAGCGGGAGTAGGAGATGAGCAGTTCTTC.

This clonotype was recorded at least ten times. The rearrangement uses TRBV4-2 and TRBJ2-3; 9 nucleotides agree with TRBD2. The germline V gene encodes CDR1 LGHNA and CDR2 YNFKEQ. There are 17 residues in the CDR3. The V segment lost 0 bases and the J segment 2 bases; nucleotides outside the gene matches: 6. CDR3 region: CASSQDVAGGFTDTQYF. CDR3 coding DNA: TGTGCCAGCAGCCAAGACGTGGCGGGGGGGTTCACAGATACGCAGTATTTT.

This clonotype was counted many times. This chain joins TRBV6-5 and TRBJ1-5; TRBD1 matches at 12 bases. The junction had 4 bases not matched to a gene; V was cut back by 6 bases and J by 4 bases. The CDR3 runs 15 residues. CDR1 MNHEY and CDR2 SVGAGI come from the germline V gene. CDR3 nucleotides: TGTGCCAGCAGAATGGGACAGGGGGCTAATCAGCCCCAGCATTTT. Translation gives CASRMGQGANQPQHF.

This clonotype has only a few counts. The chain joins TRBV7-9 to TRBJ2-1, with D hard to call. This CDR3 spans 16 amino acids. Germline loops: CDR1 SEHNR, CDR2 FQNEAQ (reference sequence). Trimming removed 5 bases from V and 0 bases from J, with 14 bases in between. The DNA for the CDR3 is TGTGCCAGCAGCCCAACCTCTTCTAGCTCCTACAATGAGCAGTTCTTC. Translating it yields CASSPTSSSSYNEQFF.

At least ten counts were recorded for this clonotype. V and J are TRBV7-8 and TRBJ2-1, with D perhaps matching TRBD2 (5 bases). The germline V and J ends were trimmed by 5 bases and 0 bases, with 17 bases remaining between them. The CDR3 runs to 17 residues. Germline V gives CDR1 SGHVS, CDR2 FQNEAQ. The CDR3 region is CASSTWTGKSSYNEQFF. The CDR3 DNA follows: TGTGCCAGCAGCACATGGACGGGAAAGAGCTCCTACAATGAGCAGTTCTTC.

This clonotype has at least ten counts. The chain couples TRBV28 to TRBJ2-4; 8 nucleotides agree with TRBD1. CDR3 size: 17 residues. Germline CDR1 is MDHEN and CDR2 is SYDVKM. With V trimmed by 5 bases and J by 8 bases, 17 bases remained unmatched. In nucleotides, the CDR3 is TGTGCCAGCAGTGCCTGGACAGGGCGGGTCTTCTGGGACATTCAGTACTTC. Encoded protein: CASSAWTGRVFWDIQYF.